The entry below describes one T cell receptor beta chain. This entry comes from a study of T-cell reconstitution after alpha-beta-depleted transplantation in children. Germline lookup yields CDR1 MNHEY and CDR2 SMNVEV (reference sequence). V lost 10 bases, J lost 0 bases, and 7 bases stayed unmatched. CDR3 size: 15 residues. TCRbeta library construction was performed incorporating unique molecular identifiers. TCRdb used MiXCR to reprocess the PCR reads, holding one entry per CDR3 protein. The sample records about 610,000 distinct CDR3 sequences, roughly a tenth being singletons. V usage is TRBV27 and J usage is TRBJ2-2, with 8 positions matching TRBD2. This clonotype was sampled from a human donor who donated a stem cell graft to a child with acute myeloid leukemia. Sequences were derived from PBMCs from the stem cell graft donor, sampled from the stem cell graft. This CDR3 reads CATGRGGSNTGELFF. The CDR3 DNA sequence: TGTGCCACCGGGAGGGGCGGATCGAACACCGGGGAGCTGTTTTTT.